Listed below are T cell receptor beta chains from one sample, sequenced in a study of blood T cells in healthy people across ages. TCRdb fed the 5' RACE reads into MiXCR, producing one record per CDR3 protein. The sample consists of 1.5 million to 1.8 million distinct CDR3 sequences, approximately 42% of them appearing once. Source material: blood. These receptors all stem from a woman aged 18-30 years in good health. The CDR3 runs from the conserved cysteine through the conserved F or W. D genes are given only for firm matches. Size values are once, few and many counts, or a class for expanded clones, and some rows have none.

clone size: NA; D gene: NA; J gene: TRBJ1-3; V gene: TRBV7-6; CDR3 DNA: TGTGCCAGCAGCTCGGAGATGACAGGTTTCTCTGGAAACACCATATATTTT; CDR3 protein: CASSSEMTGFSGNTIYF
clone size: few; D gene: NA; J gene: TRBJ2-2; V gene: TRBV20-1; CDR3 DNA: TGCAGTGCCCAGGGTCCCGGGGAGCTGTTTTTT; CDR3 protein: CSAQGPGELFF
clone size: NA; D gene: TRBD1; J gene: TRBJ1-3; V gene: TRBV20-1; CDR3 DNA: TGCAGTGCAGACGACAGGGCAGGAAACACCATATATTTT; CDR3 protein: CSADDRAGNTIYF
clone size: few; D gene: NA; J gene: TRBJ2-7; V gene: TRBV7-2; CDR3 DNA: TGTGCCAGCAGCCCTCATACCCCCTACGAGCAGTACTTC; CDR3 protein: CASSPHTPYEQYF
clone size: NA; D gene: TRBD1; J gene: TRBJ2-5; V gene: TRBV18; CDR3 DNA: TGTGCCAGCAAGGACAGGGAGACTCAAGAGACCCAGTACTTC; CDR3 protein: CASKDRETQETQYF
clone size: NA; D gene: NA; J gene: TRBJ2-7; V gene: TRBV27; CDR3 DNA: TGTGCCAGCAGGTCGACAGGGAGGGATAACGAGCAGTACTTC; CDR3 protein: CASRSTGRDNEQYF
clone size: NA; D gene: NA; J gene: TRBJ2-7; V gene: TRBV6-2/TRBV6-3; CDR3 DNA: TGTGCCAGCCGCGACCCTGGCAGGGCTGAAGACGAGCAGTACTTC; CDR3 protein: CASRDPGRAEDEQYF
clone size: many; D gene: NA; J gene: TRBJ2-7; V gene: TRBV12-3/TRBV12-4; CDR3 DNA: TGTGCCAGCAGCCCCGGACTGAACTACGAGCAGTACTTC; CDR3 protein: CASSPGLNYEQYF
clone size: few; D gene: NA; J gene: TRBJ1-1; V gene: TRBV5-1; CDR3 DNA: TGCGCCAGCAGCTTGGTGGTGGGGGAGAACACTGAAGCTTTCTTT; CDR3 protein: CASSLVVGENTEAFF
clone size: few; D gene: NA; J gene: TRBJ1-5; V gene: TRBV20-1; CDR3 DNA: TGCAGTGCTAGAGATCCCTTGCGGTGGGTGAGCAATCAGCCCCAGCATTTT; CDR3 protein: CSARDPLRWVSNQPQHF
clone size: NA; D gene: TRBD2; J gene: TRBJ2-3; V gene: TRBV6-2/TRBV6-3; CDR3 DNA: TGTGCCAGCAGTTCCTCCGGGACTAGCGGGGCCACAGATACGCAGTATTTT; CDR3 protein: CASSSSGTSGATDTQYF
clone size: NA; D gene: TRBD1; J gene: TRBJ2-7; V gene: TRBV7-2; CDR3 DNA: TGTGCCAGCAGCAGGGACAGGGAAAGGAGGGAGCAGTACTTC; CDR3 protein: CASSRDRERREQYF
clone size: NA; D gene: NA; J gene: TRBJ2-2; V gene: TRBV7-7; CDR3 DNA: TGTGCTAGCAGCCTTCGGCCGGGACAGAACACCGGGGAGCTGTTTTTT; CDR3 protein: CASSLRPGQNTGELFF
clone size: NA; D gene: NA; J gene: TRBJ2-1; V gene: TRBV27; CDR3 DNA: TGTGCCAGCGCGGGACGGGGGGCCGAATACAATGAGCAGTTCTTC; CDR3 protein: CASAGRGAEYNEQFF
clone size: NA; D gene: NA; J gene: TRBJ1-1; V gene: TRBV5-8; CDR3 DNA: TGTGCCAGCAGCGATGGGACCAGACTCATGAACACTGAAGCTTTCTTT; CDR3 protein: CASSDGTRLMNTEAFF
clone size: few; D gene: NA; J gene: TRBJ2-6; V gene: TRBV2; CDR3 DNA: TGTGCCAGCAGTGACGGTGGGGCCAACGTCCTGACTTTC; CDR3 protein: CASSDGGANVLTF
clone size: NA; D gene: NA; J gene: TRBJ1-1; V gene: TRBV5-6; CDR3 DNA: TGTGCCAGCAGCTTGATCAGGGCCCCTGAAGCTTTCTTT; CDR3 protein: CASSLIRAPEAFF
clone size: few; D gene: NA; J gene: TRBJ2-1; V gene: TRBV2; CDR3 DNA: TGTGCCAGCAGTGATTGGACAGTCTACAATGAGCAGTTCTTC; CDR3 protein: CASSDWTVYNEQFF
clone size: NA; D gene: NA; J gene: TRBJ2-3; V gene: TRBV25-1; CDR3 DNA: TGTGCCAGCAGTGAGGCCCCCCCCGAGCGGGGCACAGATACGCAGTATTTT; CDR3 protein: CASSEAPPERGTDTQYF
clone size: few; D gene: TRBD1; J gene: TRBJ1-4; V gene: TRBV7-2; CDR3 DNA: TGTGCCATCAGCAGCGCCGCTGACAGGGGGCTATTGGGAAAACTGTTTTTT; CDR3 protein: CAISSAADRGLLGKLFF
clone size: NA; D gene: NA; J gene: TRBJ2-3; V gene: TRBV7-9; CDR3 DNA: TGTGCCAGCAGTAGTAGCACGGGAGTTTCGGATACGCAGTATTTT; CDR3 protein: CASSSSTGVSDTQYF
clone size: NA; D gene: NA; J gene: TRBJ1-4; V gene: TRBV5-1; CDR3 DNA: TGCGCCAGCAGCTTACAGGCCCCAACTAATGAAAAACTGTTTTTT; CDR3 protein: CASSLQAPTNEKLFF
clone size: few; D gene: TRBD1; J gene: TRBJ2-7; V gene: TRBV12-3/TRBV12-4; CDR3 DNA: TGTGCCAGCAGTCATCGGACAGGGGTCGGCGAGCAGTACTTC; CDR3 protein: CASSHRTGVGEQYF
clone size: few; D gene: TRBD1; J gene: TRBJ1-4; V gene: TRBV3-1; CDR3 DNA: TGTGCCAGCAGCCAAGGGGGACAGTGGGTTGAAAAACTGTTTTTT; CDR3 protein: CASSQGGQWVEKLFF
clone size: few; D gene: NA; J gene: TRBJ2-3; V gene: TRBV20-1; CDR3 DNA: TGCAGTGCCCAAGGGGTAGATACGCAGTATTTT; CDR3 protein: CSAQGVDTQYF
clone size: once; D gene: NA; J gene: TRBJ1-1; V gene: TRBV7-2; CDR3 DNA: TGTGCCAGCAGCTTAGCCCTCAAGGGGTCCAACACTGAAGCTTTCTTT; CDR3 protein: CASSLALKGSNTEAFF
clone size: NA; D gene: TRBD1; J gene: TRBJ2-5; V gene: TRBV6-6; CDR3 DNA: TGTGCCAGCAGTCGGACAGGGTTGACAAAGACCCAGTACTTC; CDR3 protein: CASSRTGLTKTQYF
clone size: NA; D gene: NA; J gene: TRBJ2-3; V gene: TRBV7-9; CDR3 DNA: TGTGCCAGCACCCACGGGTCGAGCGATCTTAACACAGATACGCAGTATTTT; CDR3 protein: CASTHGSSDLNTDTQYF
clone size: NA; D gene: NA; J gene: TRBJ1-1; V gene: TRBV20-1; CDR3 DNA: TGCAGTGCTAGAGAGATAGGGGGCACTGAAGCTTTCTTT; CDR3 protein: CSAREIGGTEAFF
clone size: NA; D gene: TRBD1; J gene: TRBJ1-1; V gene: TRBV4-1; CDR3 DNA: TGCGCCAGCAGCCAAGTCAGGGGACAGAGCGAAGCTTTCTTT; CDR3 protein: CASSQVRGQSEAFF
clone size: NA; D gene: TRBD1; J gene: TRBJ2-3; V gene: TRBV6-5; CDR3 DNA: TGTGCCAGCAGGTCCGACAGGGGGCTTGTAGATACGCAGTATTTT; CDR3 protein: CASRSDRGLVDTQYF
clone size: NA; D gene: NA; J gene: TRBJ2-1; V gene: TRBV20-1; CDR3 DNA: TGCAGTGCTAGAGATCGCGAGGGGAGTTACAATGAGCAGTTCTTC; CDR3 protein: CSARDREGSYNEQFF
clone size: NA; D gene: TRBD1; J gene: TRBJ2-7; V gene: TRBV15; CDR3 DNA: TGTGCCACCAGCAGAGATCGGACAGGGGTGGGGAATGAGCAGTACTTC; CDR3 protein: CATSRDRTGVGNEQYF
clone size: NA; D gene: TRBD2; J gene: TRBJ2-3; V gene: TRBV20-1; CDR3 DNA: TGCAGTGCTAGGGCTAGCGGGAGAGGGTTTGATACGCAGTATTTT; CDR3 protein: CSARASGRGFDTQYF
clone size: NA; D gene: NA; J gene: TRBJ2-3; V gene: TRBV12-3/TRBV12-4; CDR3 DNA: TGTGCCAGCAGTTTCGGGGGCGGGAGCTCCACAGATACGCAGTATTTT; CDR3 protein: CASSFGGGSSTDTQYF
clone size: few; D gene: TRBD1; J gene: TRBJ1-2; V gene: TRBV12-3/TRBV12-4; CDR3 DNA: TGTGCCAGCAGTTTCCTGACAGGGACGAGAGCTAACTATGGCTACACCTTC; CDR3 protein: CASSFLTGTRANYGYTF
clone size: NA; D gene: NA; J gene: TRBJ2-5; V gene: TRBV6-5; CDR3 DNA: TGTGCCAGCAGGGGGTGGGGGTCCGGGGGCGAGACCCAGTACTTC; CDR3 protein: CASRGWGSGGETQYF
clone size: once; D gene: TRBD1; J gene: TRBJ2-2; V gene: TRBV5-1; CDR3 DNA: TGCGCCAGCAGCTCAGGACAGGTTTCCGGGGAGCTGTTTTTT; CDR3 protein: CASSSGQVSGELFF
clone size: NA; D gene: NA; J gene: TRBJ2-7; V gene: TRBV27; CDR3 DNA: TGTGCCAGCAGGAACTTGGGTCACAATGAGCAGTACTTC; CDR3 protein: CASRNLGHNEQYF
clone size: NA; D gene: NA; J gene: TRBJ2-1; V gene: TRBV6-2/TRBV6-3; CDR3 DNA: TGTGCCAGCAGTCCCAGGGTACGCAACCGCAATGAGCAGTTCTTC; CDR3 protein: CASSPRVRNRNEQFF
clone size: NA; D gene: NA; J gene: TRBJ1-2; V gene: TRBV20-1; CDR3 DNA: TGCAGTGGGCAGGACGGTTATGGCTACACCTTC; CDR3 protein: CSGQDGYGYTF
clone size: NA; D gene: NA; J gene: TRBJ1-5; V gene: TRBV6-2/TRBV6-3; CDR3 DNA: TGTGCCAGCAGTTACCCCCTAGAGCCCCAGCATTTT; CDR3 protein: CASSYPLEPQHF
clone size: NA; D gene: NA; J gene: TRBJ1-5; V gene: TRBV20-1; CDR3 DNA: TGCAGTGCTAGAGATCTGCAACTAGGGAATCAGCCCCAGCATTTT; CDR3 protein: CSARDLQLGNQPQHF
clone size: NA; D gene: TRBD2; J gene: TRBJ2-1; V gene: TRBV10-2; CDR3 DNA: TGCGCCAGCAGTGAGTCGACTAGCGGGGGGTCCCCCTACAATGAGCAGTTCTTC; CDR3 protein: CASSESTSGGSPYNEQFF